This T cell receptor beta chain is drawn from a study of CD8+ T cells in alopecia areata (dated by TCRdb to 2016 to 2018). For the study in its entirety: The treated patients, all with moderate-to-severe alopecia areata, were enrolled in an open-label pilot trial of oral tofacitinib given at 5 to 10 mg twice daily. immunoSEQ multiplex PCR using 35 Vbeta forward primers and 13 Jbeta reverse primers was used to amplify TCRbeta CDR3 regions. Clonality in the scalp was compared among normal scalp (n=4), patchy alopecia areata scalp (n=8), and alopecia totalis/universalis scalp (n=8). Tofacitinib-treated patients had biopsies at baseline and at 4 and 24 weeks of treatment, with a later scalp biopsy in several patients. Disease severity in treated patients was measured with the SALT score, which quantifies the percentage of affected scalp surface area. The RNA source kit depended on sample type: the PAXgene miRNA kit for fixed scalp, the miRNeasy kit for PBMCs, and the RNeasy kit for mouse skin. Patients received tofacitinib for 6 to 18 months and were then followed off drug for 6 months to check for delayed response and recurrence. Human TCRbeta sequencing covered scalp tissue and sorted CD4+ and CD8+ peripheral blood T cells from patchy and totalis/universalis alopecia areata patients and healthy controls. To study T cell clonal expansion in alopecia areata, the researchers applied high-throughput TCRbeta sequencing to both the C3H/HeJ mouse model and human patients. What the research found in general, with its limitations: Compared with normal scalp, lesional scalp had higher clonality and more expanded CD8+ clones, particularly in alopecia totalis/universalis, a pattern that suggests antigenic drive. Many expanded lesional clones were found to persist in scalp and blood during tofacitinib treatment, and relapse after treatment cessation may be partly explained by this persistence. Because the treated cohort was small and had just a single nonresponder, larger studies are needed to establish links between baseline CD8+ expansion and response. Scalp TCR repertoire analysis is complicated because resident alphabeta T cells in normal human skin are also sequenced, whereas mouse skin is dominated by gammadelta T cells. Tofacitinib significantly lowered scalp clonality and the number of expanded CD8+ clones among the top 100 scalp clones. Compared with mice, TCR sequences shared between patients were less clear, possibly partly because of HLA diversity across the patient population.

Note on this clone: Its antigen remains undetermined. No quality values exist for individual bases; no much larger clone is one base distant.

Receptor amplification or capture employed the immunoSEQ multiplex PCR assay. To provide template for TCR sequencing, every sample had RNA extracted and reverse transcribed into cDNA. SuperScript III was used for first-strand cDNA synthesis, primed with a 2:1 mix of oligo-dT and random hexamers. A synthetic immune receptor repertoire was used to assess amplification bias, and residual bias was removed computationally. The original pipeline was this. After raw reads were preprocessed to remove errors, the CDR3 was defined following IMGT conventions as running from the conserved cysteine to phenylalanine. Clonality was computed as 1 minus the Shannon entropy, with the entropy normalized by log2 of the number of productive unique TCRs. Whether each scalp clone was CD4 or CD8 was inferred by checking scalp TCRbeta sequences against the CD4 and CD8 repertoires from sorted blood. Drawn from immuneACCESS, this table holds only the in-frame rearrangements with V and J called that TCRdb kept. Clones are partly lost; checked studies trace under half to an unresolved V gene and leave the rest unexplained. V and J calls and clone size come straight from that table; D and trimming were deduced from the DNA. The sample contains fewer than 150,000 clones, around 82% of them found a single time. About 25% of the sample is held by the ten biggest clonotypes.

Trimming leaves V shorter by 1 base and J shorter by 5 bases, with the junction holding 10 bases beyond the gene matches. From its cysteine to its phenylalanine, the CDR3 spans 16 amino acids. The CDR3 DNA has 48 bases and is translated from base 1. For CDR1 and CDR2, the germline V gene lists SGHVS and FNYEAQ. The intended sense of this specimen's time point label: more than three weeks on oral tofacitinib. The meaning of the sample's treatment or condition label: oral pan-JAK inhibitor, 5-10 mg twice daily. Lesional scalp punch biopsies and peripheral blood were obtained from alopecia areata patients. PBMCs were separated by density centrifugation and stained for CD3, CD4 and CD8, after which CD4+ and CD8+ T cells were sorted on a FACSAria.

The starting material was CD8+ T cells sorted from blood, obtained at week 4, from a patient treated with tofacitinib. This TCR came from a human donor with alopecia areata. The V and J segments used are TRBV7-6 and TRBJ2-7, with 8 bases aligning to TRBD1. The DNA sequence reads TGTGCCAGCAGCTTAGTTGCAGACAGGGGTTCGGACGAGCAGTACTTC. Translated, it reads CASSLVADRGSDEQYF.